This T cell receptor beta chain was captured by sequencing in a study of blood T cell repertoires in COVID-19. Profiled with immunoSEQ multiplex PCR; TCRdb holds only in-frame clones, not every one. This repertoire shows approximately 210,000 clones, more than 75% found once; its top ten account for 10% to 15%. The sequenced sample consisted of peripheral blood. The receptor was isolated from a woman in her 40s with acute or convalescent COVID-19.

Here the CDR3 reads CASSLLRQGTYGYTF. As DNA, the CDR3 is TGTGCCAGCAGCTTGTTAAGACAGGGGACCTATGGCTACACCTTC. V is TRBV5-4 and J is TRBJ1-2; 8 bases align to TRBD1. The germline CDR1 and CDR2 sequences are SGHNT and YYREEE (reference sequence). Unmatched junction bases numbered 6, after V lost 1 base and J lost 4 bases. This CDR3 region has 15 residues.